The 10 T cell receptor beta chains below all came from one sample that was sequenced in a study of vaccination and CD4 T cells after COVID-19. The Oncomine TCR Beta short-read assay was applied to DNA of cultured CD4+ T cells. TCRdb processed the PCR reads anew with MiXCR; each CDR3 protein has one entry. The table has about 12,000 distinct CDR3 sequences, approximately 43% seen once. The sample's treatment: roughly 11-day PBMC culture with coronavirus spike peptide pools or control peptides (ViraFEST assay). Their antigens remain unidentified. Sample: CD4+ T cells from blood, cultured in vitro. The receptors were gathered from a human donor who had recovered from COVID-19.

The chain uses TRBV30 and TRBJ1-1; TRBD1 might be the D (6 bases). V lost 5 bases, J lost 1 base, and 11 bases lay in between. This CDR3 has 13 amino acids. The germline V gene has CDR1 GTSNPN and CDR2 SVGIG (reference sequence). The CDR3 nucleotides are TGTGCCTGGGGCCGGACAGAGAACACTGAAGCTTTCTTT. Encoded protein: CAWGRTENTEAFF. Using reference TRBV30 and TRBJ1-1 for the parts outside the CDR3, the full variable domain is SQTIHQWPATLVQPVGSPLSLECTVEGTSNPNLYWYRQAAGRGLQLLFYSVGIGQISSEVPQNLSASRPQDRQFILSSKKLLLSDSGFYLCAWGRTENTEAFFGQGTRLTVV.

The rearrangement uses TRBV27 and TRBJ1-3; 8 nucleotides align to TRBD1. There are 14 residues in the CDR3. Trimming removed 3 bases from V and 4 bases from J; junction bases left unmatched: 2. Germline V gene data show CDR1 as MNHEY and CDR2 as SMNVEV (reference sequence). CDR3 bases: TGTGCCAGCAGTTTCACAGGGGGAGGAAACACCATATATTTT. It translates to CASSFTGGGNTIYF.

The rearrangement joins TRBV30 to TRBJ2-3, with D perhaps matching TRBD1 (5 bases). Germline-derived CDR1 and CDR2 are GTSNPN and SVGIG (reference sequence). Trimming removed 4 bases at V and 0 bases at J, with 11 bases between. The CDR3 sequence is 14 residues long. In DNA form, the CDR3 reads TGTGCCTGGAATCCAGGGTTTAGCACAGATACGCAGTATTTT. Amino acids: CAWNPGFSTDTQYF.

This rearrangement joins TRBV20-1 to TRBJ2-1; D uncertain. Germline CDR1 reads DFQATT; CDR2 reads SNEGSKA (reference sequence). The CDR3 covers 12 residues. Trimming stripped 3 bases from V and 3 bases from J, with 6 bases between. Here the CDR3 reads CSARKDYNEQFF. CDR3 nucleotides: TGCAGTGCTAGGAAGGACTACAATGAGCAGTTCTTC.

This chain connects TRBV5-8 to TRBJ1-2; D is possibly TRBD1 (6 bases). CDR1 is SGHTS, CDR2 YDEGEE, per germline. Trimming cost V 3 bases and J 8 bases, with 14 bases left between them. The CDR3 spans 13 residues. The DNA of the CDR3 is TGTGCCAGCAGCTATTTGGGGGCGCGGGGCTACACCTTC. This sequence encodes CASSYLGARGYTF.

This clonotype appeared a few times. The chain carries TRBV19 and TRBJ2-7; 8 bases map to TRBD1. Germline V lookup: CDR1 LNHDA, CDR2 SQIVND (reference sequence). The CDR3 has 14 amino acids. Trimming removed 3 bases from V and 3 bases from J; junction bases left unmatched: 4. The CDR3 protein is CASSIWDRSYEQYF. For the CDR3, the DNA is TGTGCCAGTAGTATTTGGGACAGGAGCTACGAGCAGTACTTC.

This chain joins TRBV6-5 and TRBJ2-7; tentatively, D is TRBD1 (6 bases). Trimming left V 4 bases short and J 2 bases short, with 21 bases between. CDR1 MNHEY and CDR2 SVGAGI come from the germline V gene. The CDR3 consists of 17 residues. The CDR3: CASSSSRDNDAPYEQYF. CDR3 bases: TGTGCCAGCAGTTCCTCCCGGGACAACGACGCCCCCTACGAGCAGTACTTC.

The gene calls are TRBV7-2 and TRBJ2-2, with a tentative D call TRBD2 (6 bases). Germline V gene data show CDR1 as SGHTA and CDR2 as FQGNSA. Trimming took 6 bases from V and 0 from J, leaving 17 bases between them. The CDR3 consists of 17 residues. The CDR3 reads CASRHGRRGANTGELFF. In DNA, the CDR3 is TGTGCCAGCAGGCACGGTAGGCGGGGCGCGAACACCGGGGAGCTGTTTTTT.

This clonotype is classed as medium-sized. V and J are TRBV6-1 and TRBJ2-2; D is uncertain. Germline V gives CDR1 MNHNS, CDR2 SASEGT. The germline V and J ends were trimmed by 8 bases and 0 bases, with 7 bases remaining between them. The CDR3 totals 13 residues. The CDR3 DNA sequence: TGTGCCAGCGGAGCTGCGAACACCGGGGAGCTGTTTTTT. It yields the protein CASGAANTGELFF.

The CDR3 nucleotides read TGTGCCAGCTCACCCGGCAGGGAGGACTATGGCTACACCTTC. It specifies CASSPGREDYGYTF. The chain employs TRBV18 and TRBJ1-2; weak D call: TRBD1 (5 bases). Trimming took off 3 bases at V and 3 bases at J, with 11 bases between the two ends. The CDR3 is made up of 14 amino acids. Germline CDR1 reads KGHSH; CDR2 reads LQKENI.